The TCR beta chain under discussion was sequenced for a study of shared T cell receptors in the human thymus. Germline V CDR1 and CDR2: MNHEY, SVGAGI. The CDR3 is made up of 15 amino acids. V shed 3 bases, J shed 5 bases, and the junction held 9 bases outside the gene matches. Libraries were prepared by immunoSEQ multiplex PCR; TCRdb keeps only in-frame clonotypes and omits some of them. Here the sample spans some 700,000 clones, 70% to 90% being singletons. These data are also associated with another study on human thymus T cells. This second study says: What related research reported was that thymic repertoires overlapped highly among unrelated individuals.

The source of this sequence is a girl under three years old with a congenital heart defect. Sequenced sample: thymocytes. The V and J genes are TRBV6-5 and TRBJ1-2; TRBD1 matches at 7 bases. CDR3 residues: CASSYTRTGPYGYTF. CDR3 nucleotide sequence: TGTGCCAGCAGTTATACCAGGACAGGTCCTTATGGCTACACCTTC.